These 6 T cell receptor beta chains share one sample of origin, sequenced in a study of cytomegalovirus exposure and HLA in healthy donors. In the PCR, 60 Vbeta and 13 Jbeta primers were used. Repertoires were generated with immunoSEQ multiplex PCR, while TCRdb's copy carries only in-frame clones and drops some. The sample includes just over 200,000 clones. Material: PBMCs. The receptors were gathered from a girl aged 2 to 10 in good health and CMV-seropositive.

V gene TRBV10-3 combines with J gene TRBJ2-6, with 7 bases lining up with TRBD1. CDR3 size: 18 residues. Trimming took 6 bases from V and 0 from J; bases not matched to a gene: 11. Germline lookup yields CDR1 ENHRY and CDR2 SYGVKD. CDR3 nucleotides: TGTGCCATCAGAGACAGGGAAGTAGGGGACTCTGGGGCCAACGTCCTGACTTTC. This codes for CAIRDREVGDSGANVLTF.

CDR3 amino acids: CARTTVGQDISGANVLTF. In DNA, the CDR3 is TGTGCCCGCACAACCGTAGGACAGGACATCTCTGGGGCCAACGTCCTGACTTTC. The chain joins TRBV27 to TRBJ2-6; 7 positions agree with TRBD1. From germline, CDR1 is MNHEY and CDR2 SMNVEV (reference sequence). The V gene end was trimmed by 11 bases and the J gene end by 0 bases; junction bases not matched to a gene: 16. This CDR3 has 18 residues.

The chain has TRBV6-5 and TRBJ1-2; D ambiguous. The V end was cut by 2 bases, the J end by 1 base, with 5 bases between. CDR3 length equals 13 residues. CDR1 and CDR2 (germline): MNHEY, SVGAGI. The CDR3 reads CASSYTRNYGYTF. Written as DNA, the CDR3 is TGTGCCAGCAGTTACACACGTAACTATGGCTACACCTTC.

The chain joins TRBV2 to TRBJ1-2; D remains unclear. Trimming shortened V by 0 bases and J by 4 bases, and 9 bases separated the two germline ends. Germline assignment: CDR1 SNHLY and CDR2 FYNNEI. The length of the CDR3 is 14 residues. CDR3 amino acids: CASSEARAVYGYTF. The CDR3 nucleotides are TGTGCCAGCAGTGAAGCGCGAGCGGTCTATGGCTACACCTTC.

The chain links TRBV4-2 to TRBJ2-5; D may be TRBD2 (6 bases). The germline V gene has CDR1 LGHNA and CDR2 YNFKEQ. V dropped 1 base and J dropped 1 base, with 16 bases sitting between them. The CDR3 loop spans 17 amino acids. As DNA, the CDR3 is TGTGCCAGCAGCCAAGGACGCATGGGAGGACCCCAAGAGACCCAGTACTTC. Translated: CASSQGRMGGPQETQYF.

This chain uses TRBV6-5 with TRBJ1-5; D perhaps matches TRBD1 (6 bases). Germline V gene sequence: CDR1 MNHEY, CDR2 SVGAGI. This CDR3 has 13 residues. Trimming left V 5 bases short and J 10 bases short, with 15 bases between. In DNA, the CDR3 is TGTGCCAGCAGTGCCGACAGGATAGCACCCCAGCATTTT. Protein product: CASSADRIAPQHF.